The 27 T cell receptor beta chains in this list originate from one sample, sequenced in a study of tumor-infiltrating lymphocytes in primary liver carcinoma. The template, around 540 ng total RNA, yielded TCR beta cDNA made with a constant-region primer. Three nested multiplex PCR rounds, a slightly modified ARM-PCR, produced the libraries for TCR beta. A C-beta reverse primer was combined with TRBV1-TRBV30 forward primers in the first two PCR rounds, and each round had 10 cycles. TCRdb reanalysed the multiplex PCR reads using MiXCR and keeps one entry per CDR3 protein. The sample has about 54,000 distinct CDR3 sequences, around 79% seen once; the top ten hold 25%. For each extraction, RNA and DNA were obtained together from 20-30 mg of unsorted bulk tissue. Source material: liver tumor tissue from sampling region 2. The subset was: tumor region T2, inferior pole. These receptors all stem from a middle-aged man with primary liver carcinoma and hepatitis B virus infection.

With respect to this clonotype: The CDR3 end shows no conserved phenylalanine or tryptophan, and so a read error is likely. DNA of the CDR3: TGTGCCAACAGTCTTTGGACAGGGATGAAAGCTGGGGCCAACATCCTGACTCTC. Protein product: CANSLWTGMKAGANILTL. This sequence joins TRBV6-5 and TRBJ2-6, with TRBD1 matching over 8 bases. Germline CDR1 is MNHEY and CDR2 is SVGAGI. The CDR3 is made up of 18 amino acids.

A remark on this clonotype: A much larger clone lies a single base off, so this may be a read error. The chain uses TRBV19 and TRBJ2-7; 8 bases are shared with TRBD2. This CDR3 has 14 amino acids. From germline, CDR1 is LNHDA and CDR2 SQIVND (reference sequence). The chain's CDR3 is CVSSIKLADVEQYF. The CDR3 nucleotides read TGTGTCAGTAGTATAAAACTAGCGGACGTCGAGCAGTACTTC.

As regards this clonotype: The junction shows a germline mismatch at one end, possibly a read error. The chain uses TRBV28 and TRBJ2-1; possibly TRBD1 for D (5 bases). CDR3 length: 15 residues. Germline-derived CDR1 and CDR2 are MDHEN and SYDVKM. The CDR3 DNA reads as TGTGCCAACTCCCTGGGGCGGCGCCCTGGCTATGAACAGTTCTTC. Protein sequence: CANSLGRRPGYEQFF.

Details on this clonotype: The junction departs from germline at one end; a sequencing error may be responsible. The chain combines TRBV4-1 with TRBJ2-3, with unresolved D. Germline lookup yields CDR1 MGHRA and CDR2 YSYEKL. This CDR3 comprises 13 residues. The chain's CDR3 is CASSPRGTDMQYF. In DNA form, the CDR3 reads TGCGCCAGCAGCCCGCGTGGCACAGATATGCAGTATTTT.

The chain carries TRBV29-1 and TRBJ1-1; 10 nucleotides line up with TRBD1. The CDR3 is made up of 13 amino acids. From germline, CDR1 is SQVTM and CDR2 ANQGSEA. This CDR3 reads CIVTDRGHTEAFF. The CDR3 DNA sequence: TGCATCGTAACTGACAGGGGGCACACTGAAGCTTTCTTT.

This clonotype was observed many times. The chain couples TRBV4-2 to TRBJ2-4, with TRBD2 matching 7 bases. The CDR3 has 15 residues. Germline lookup yields CDR1 LGHNA and CDR2 YNFKEQ. Trimming cost V 1 base and J 5 bases; bases outside gene matches: 5. The chain's CDR3 is CASSQVAGVENIQYF. Written as DNA, the CDR3 is TGTGCCAGCAGCCAAGTCGCGGGAGTGGAAAACATTCAGTACTTC.

This clonotype has only a few counts. The rearrangement links TRBV6-5 to TRBJ2-3; either TRBD1 or TRBD2 may supply D (5 bases each). Trimming removed 7 bases from V and 7 bases from J, with 15 bases in between. The CDR3 is 13 residues long. The germline V gene encodes CDR1 MNHEY and CDR2 SVGAGI. The CDR3: CASMGVGTYTQYF. Written as DNA, the CDR3 is TGTGCCAGCATGGGGGTGGGTACATATACGCAGTATTTT.

On this clonotype itself: One end of the junction varies from germline; a read error may be responsible. The J gene is TRBJ1-1, the V gene TRBV4-1; D ambiguous. The CDR3 consists of 14 residues. Germline CDR1 is MGHRA and CDR2 is YSYEKL. This CDR3 reads CASKRSTANTEAFF. In DNA form, the CDR3 reads TGCGCCAGCAAAAGGTCTACAGCGAACACTGAGGCTTTCTTT.

As to this clonotype: A much larger clone sits a single nucleotide away, making a read error possible. The V and J genes are TRBV5-1 and TRBJ1-1; tentative D call: TRBD1 (5 bases). Looked up from germline, CDR1 is SGHRS and CDR2 is YFSETQ. The CDR3 is made up of 14 amino acids. The CDR3 DNA reads TGCGTCAGCAGCTTGGCCTTACAGGAGACTGAAGCTTTCTTT. Translating it yields CVSSLALQETEAFF. The full variable domain, with the rest looked up from reference TRBV5-1 and TRBJ1-1, is KAGVTQTPRYLIKTRGQQVTLSCSPISGHRSVSWYQQTPGQGLQFLFEYFSETQRNKGNFPGRFSGRQFSNSRSEMNVSTLELGDSALYLCVSSLALQETEAFFGQGTRLTVV.

Concerning this clonotype: Germline is not matched at one junction end, which may reflect a read error. The chain links TRBV16 to TRBJ1-4, with D maybe TRBD1 (5 bases). CDR3 length: 15 residues. Germline CDR1 and CDR2: KGHSY and FQNENV. This CDR3 is CGSSQSGATNEKLFF. Written as DNA, the CDR3 is TGTGGCAGCAGTCAATCGGGGGCAACTAATGAAAAACTGTTTTTT.

This clonotype has just a few counts. This chain uses TRBV2 with TRBJ2-1; the D gene could be TRBD1 or TRBD2 (7 bases each). The germline gives CDR1 SNHLY, CDR2 FYNNEI. CDR3 size: 12 residues. The V gene lost 7 bases and the J gene lost 9 bases, with 13 bases spanning the gap. Here the CDR3 reads CASIQGGGEQFF. CDR3 DNA sequence: TGTGCCAGCATTCAGGGGGGGGGTGAGCAGTTCTTC.

Remarks on this clonotype: This sequence may be a read error, since a much larger clone differs from it by one base. This chain links TRBV28 with TRBJ2-5; TRBD1 might be the D (6 bases). Germline V gives CDR1 MDHEN, CDR2 SYDVKM. This CDR3 comprises 13 residues. Here the CDR3 reads CVSNQQGEETQYF. CDR3 coding DNA: TGTGTCAGCAACCAACAGGGTGAGGAGACCCAGTACTTC. Variable domain in full (rest from reference TRBV28 and TRBJ2-5): DVKVTQSSRYLVKRTGEKVFLECVQDMDHENMFWYRQDPGLGLRLIYFSYDVKMKEKGDIPEGYSVSREKKERFSLILESASTNQTSMYLCVSNQQGEETQYFGPGTRLLVL.

Concerning this clonotype: One end of the junction varies from germline; a read error may be responsible. The chain couples TRBV11-2 to TRBJ1-2; weak D call: TRBD1 (6 bases). The germline V gene encodes CDR1 SGHAT and CDR2 FQNNGV. The CDR3 extends over 14 amino acids. Here the CDR3 DNA reads TGTGCCAGCAGAAAGAGGGACACCACCTATGGCTACGTCTTC. Translated: CASRKRDTTYGYVF. The full variable domain, its missing parts supplied by reference TRBV11-2 and TRBJ1-2, is EAGVAQSPRYKIIEKRQSVAFWCNPISGHATLYWYQQILGQGPKLLIQFQNNGVVDDSQLPKDRFSAERLKGVDSTLKIQPAKLEDSAVYLCASRKRDTTYGYVFGSGTRLTVV.

Details on this clonotype: A much more abundant neighbour one base away suggests this may be a read error. The rearrangement uses TRBV2 and TRBJ2-7, with D hard to call. V was clipped by 4 bases and J by 3 bases, with 10 bases between them. The germline CDR1 and CDR2 sequences are SNHLY and FYNNEI. This CDR3 comprises 13 residues. CDR3 sequence: CASSAVLLYEQYF. The CDR3 coding sequence is TGTGCCAGCAGTGCGGTCCTCCTCTACGAGCAGTACTTC.

A remark on this clonotype: The CDR3 ends on some other residue instead of the conserved phenylalanine or tryptophan, so this is likely a read error. The chain couples TRBV10-3 to TRBJ2-6; 7 bases map to TRBD1. CDR3 length equals 18 residues. Germline V lookup: CDR1 ENHRY, CDR2 SYGVKD. After removal of 11 bases from V and 2 bases from J, the junction contained 18 bases not matched to a gene. The CDR3 nucleotides read TGTGCCTCAAAGTCTACCGGGTCAGGGGGTACTGGGGCCAACGTCCTGACTTAC. It codes for CASKSTGSGGTGANVLTY.

This clonotype was counted many times. The chain employs TRBV4-1 and TRBJ2-5, with D perhaps being TRBD1 or TRBD2 (6 bases each). This CDR3 has 15 residues. The V end lost 4 bases, the J end lost 1 base, and 13 bases lay between the germline ends. CDR1 and CDR2 from the germline V gene are MGHRA and YSYEKL. The CDR3 DNA sequence: TGCGCCAGCAGCCCGTCGGGGGCCCCCCAAGAGACCCAGTACTTC. Amino acid sequence: CASSPSGAPQETQYF.

Of note for this clonotype: A read error may produce the germline difference seen at one junction end. The rearrangement joins TRBV29-1 to TRBJ2-5; D is perhaps TRBD1 (6 bases). Germline V gives CDR1 SQVTM, CDR2 ANQGSEA. The CDR3 is 13 residues long. The CDR3 region is CSVGVGAAETQYF. The CDR3 nucleotides read TGTAGCGTTGGTGTGGGGGCCGCTGAGACCCAGTACTTC. Supplemented by reference TRBV29-1 and TRBJ2-5, the full variable domain reads SAVISQKPSRDICQRGTSLTIQCQVDSQVTMMFWYRQQPGQSLTLIATANQGSEATYESGFVIDKFPISRPNLTFSTLTVSNMSPEDSSIYLCSVGVGAAETQYFGPGTRLLVL.

With respect to this clonotype: It is unclear where the CDR3 begins or ends on the DNA, so no DNA is shown, and the CDR3 is as TCRdb lists it. This chain links TRBV29-1 with TRBJ1-1. Germline-derived CDR1 and CDR2 are SQVTM and ANQGSEA. Ends included, the CDR3 has 12 residues. This CDR3 reads CSVGKGSTEASF.

Concerning this clonotype: A much more abundant neighbour one base away suggests this may be a read error. The V call is TRBV25-1, the J call TRBJ2-3; weak D call: TRBD2 (6 bases). V was pared by 1 base and J by 10 bases, with 12 bases between. Germline-derived CDR1 and CDR2 are MGHDK and SYGVNS. This CDR3 is 13 amino acids long. CDR3 DNA sequence: TGTGCCAGCAGTGAATTGGAGGGCGCTGCGCAGTATTTT. It translates to CASSELEGAAQYF. Looking up the rest from reference TRBV25-1 and TRBJ2-3 gives the full variable domain: EADIYQTPRYLVIGTGKKITLECSQTMGHDKMYWYQQDPGMELHLIHYSYGVNSTEKGDLSSESTVSRIRTEHFPLTLESARPSHTSQYLCASSELEGAAQYFGPGTRLTVL.

On this clonotype itself: The junction and the germline gene differ at one end; a read error may be behind it. The V call is TRBV13, the J call TRBJ1-6; tentatively, D is TRBD1 (5 bases). Looked up from germline, CDR1 is PRHDT and CDR2 is FYEKMQ (reference sequence). The CDR3 loop spans 15 amino acids. The CDR3 DNA reads as TGTGCCTGCAGCTTATGTGGGGGCTATAATTCACCCCTCCACTTT. Protein product: CACSLCGGYNSPLHF.

For this clonotype: At one boundary the junction diverges from the germline segment, which might be a read error. This CDR3 reads CASSQSGNSHNSPLHF. CDR3 nucleotides: TGCGCCAGCAGCCAATCCGGCAACTCCCATAATTCACCCCTCCACTTT. The V gene is TRBV4-1, the J gene TRBJ1-6; D unclear. Per the germline V gene, CDR1 is MGHRA and CDR2 is YSYEKL. The CDR3 loop spans 16 amino acids.

To note about this clonotype: A clone one base away is much larger, so this may be a read error. The rearrangement joins TRBV4-1 to TRBJ2-3; D ambiguous. V was pared by 0 bases and J by 11 bases, with 12 bases between. The length of the CDR3 is 13 residues. Germline CDR1 and CDR2: MGHRA and YSYEKL. The CDR3 is CASSQDLPNMQYF. The CDR3 nucleotides are TGCGCCAGCAGCCAAGATCTGCCTAATATGCAGTATTTT.

Of note for this clonotype: A junction end diverges from the germline sequence, so it may reflect a read error. The rearrangement links TRBV11-1 to TRBJ2-7; perhaps TRBD1 as D (5 bases). Germline V gene data show CDR1 as SGHAT and CDR2 as FQDESV (reference sequence). This CDR3 spans 13 amino acids. CDR3 nucleotide sequence: TGTGCAAGCAGCCCAAGGTCAGGGAACGAGCAGTACTTC. This codes for CASSPRSGNEQYF.

Points on this clonotype: A read error may account for a junction end that differs from germline. The J gene is TRBJ1-2, the V gene TRBV11-2, with D possibly matching TRBD1 (6 bases). Germline-derived CDR1 and CDR2 are SGHAT and FQNNGV. The CDR3 contains 14 residues. The CDR3 bases are TGTGCCAACAGAGAGAGGGACACCACCTACGGCTACATCTTC. Its protein product is CANRERDTTYGYIF.

As for this clonotype: This may be a read error, as it is one base from a much larger clone. The CDR3 here is CASSLGSSGSTDTQYF. For the CDR3, the DNA is TGTGCCAGCAGTCTCGGGAGTAGCGGGAGCACAGATACGCAGTATTTT. The rearrangement uses TRBV28 and TRBJ2-3, with 7 positions matching TRBD2. V shed 5 bases, J shed 0 bases, and the junction held 8 bases outside the gene matches. The CDR3 sequence is 16 residues long. Germline V gives CDR1 MDHEN, CDR2 SYDVKM.

Concerning this clonotype itself: This may be a read error, as it is one base from a much larger clone. J is TRBJ2-1 and V is TRBV5-5, with TRBD2 matching over 10 bases. The germline V gene has CDR1 SGHKS and CDR2 YYEKEE (reference sequence). The CDR3 totals 19 residues. The CDR3 loop reads CAGSLKMLAGASSYNEQFF. The CDR3, as DNA: TGTGCCGGCAGCCTGAAAATGCTAGCGGGGGCAAGTTCCTACAATGAGCAGTTCTTC.

Of note for this clonotype: This CDR3 is missing its conserved last phenylalanine or tryptophan, likely due to a read error. The chain combines TRBV6-5 with TRBJ2-4, with 10 bases fitting TRBD2. The CDR3 extends over 16 amino acids. Germline CDR1 and CDR2: MNHEY and SVGAGI. V gave up 5 bases and J gave up 3 bases; unmatched junction bases: 7. CDR3 coding DNA: TGTGCCAGCAGTGCACTAGCGGGGTTAGTCAAAAACATTCAGTACCTC. As protein: CASSALAGLVKNIQYL.